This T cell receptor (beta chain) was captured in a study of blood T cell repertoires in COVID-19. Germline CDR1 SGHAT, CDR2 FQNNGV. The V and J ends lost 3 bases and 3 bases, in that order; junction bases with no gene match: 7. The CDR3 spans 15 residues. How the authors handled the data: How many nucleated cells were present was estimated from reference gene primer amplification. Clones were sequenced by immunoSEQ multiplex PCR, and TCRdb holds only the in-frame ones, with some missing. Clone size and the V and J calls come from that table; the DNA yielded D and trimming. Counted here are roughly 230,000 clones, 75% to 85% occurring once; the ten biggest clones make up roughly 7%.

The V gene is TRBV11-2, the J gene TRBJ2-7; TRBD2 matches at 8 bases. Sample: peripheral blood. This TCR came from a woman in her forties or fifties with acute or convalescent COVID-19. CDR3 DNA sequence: TGTGCCAGCAGCTTTTTTACGGGAGGGGACTACGAGCAGTACTTC. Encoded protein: CASSFFTGGDYEQYF.